The 16 T cell receptor beta chains below come from one sample, sequenced in a study of shared clonotypes between healthy human individuals. Clones were sequenced by immunoSEQ multiplex PCR, and TCRdb holds only the in-frame ones, with some missing. Among approximately 500,000 clones listed, about 96% were seen once. The sample comprised naive CD4+ T cells sorted from blood. Subset specified: CD45RA+ positively selected. Receptor source: a woman under 40 in good health.

V usage is TRBV27 and J usage is TRBJ1-1; a possible D gene is TRBD1 (6 bases). This CDR3 comprises 16 residues. V lost 6 bases and J lost 5, with 22 bases in between. Germline V gene lookup returns CDR1 MNHEY and CDR2 SMNVEV (reference sequence). DNA of the CDR3: TGTGCCAGCAGCTCCGTACTGGGGGCCCAGGGGACTGAAGCTTTCTTT. Amino acid sequence: CASSSVLGAQGTEAFF.

V usage is TRBV6-1 and J usage is TRBJ2-6; D remains unclear. This CDR3 has 17 amino acids. Trimming took off 2 bases at V and 0 bases at J, with 11 bases between the two ends. Germline V gene sequence: CDR1 MNHNS, CDR2 SASEGT. CDR3 in DNA: TGTGCCAGCAGTGAACTGGTTGATAGCTCTGGGGCCAACGTCCTGACTTTC. Encoded protein: CASSELVDSSGANVLTF.

This chain joins TRBV18 and TRBJ1-1, with D maybe TRBD1 (5 bases). CDR1 and CDR2 (germline): KGHSH, LQKENI. CDR3 length: 15 amino acids. Trimming pared 3 bases from V and 3 bases from J, leaving 14 bases between. The CDR3 is CASSPQTEVDTEAFF. As DNA, the CDR3 is TGTGCCAGCTCACCGCAGACAGAGGTAGACACTGAAGCTTTCTTT.

The chain has TRBV5-4 and TRBJ2-7; D call uncertain. The ends were cut back, 4 bases at V and 5 bases at J, with 19 bases in the middle. CDR1 and CDR2 from the germline V gene are SGHNT and YYREEE (reference sequence). This CDR3 is 15 amino acids long. Here the CDR3 reads CASSLSSRWSNEQYF. The CDR3 DNA sequence: TGTGCCAGCAGCCTTTCTAGTAGGTGGTCCAACGAGCAGTACTTC.

The rearrangement joins TRBV25-1 to TRBJ1-2; D is undetermined. The germline V gene has CDR1 MGHDK and CDR2 SYGVNS. The CDR3 runs to 12 residues. The germline V and J ends were trimmed by 2 bases and 3 bases, with 4 bases remaining between them. CDR3 in amino acids: CASSEIDYGYTF. The DNA for the CDR3 is TGTGCCAGCAGTGAAATAGACTATGGCTACACCTTC.

The rearrangement joins TRBV5-1 to TRBJ1-5; no clear D gene. CDR3 length: 14 amino acids. Germline values: CDR1 SGHRS, CDR2 YFSETQ. V was cut by 8 bases and J by 0 bases, with 12 bases left in between. In DNA form, the CDR3 reads TGCGCCAGGCGAATGGGAAATAGCAATCAGCCCCAGCATTTT. Protein sequence: CARRMGNSNQPQHF.

This sequence joins TRBV29-1 and TRBJ2-7; TRBD1 matches 9 bases. V was clipped by 6 bases and J by 0 bases; unmatched bases: 3. This CDR3 spans 13 amino acids. CDR1 and CDR2 from the germline V gene are SQVTM and ANQGSEA. CDR3: CSVGTGISYEQYF. The DNA for the CDR3 is TGCAGCGTAGGGACAGGGATCTCCTACGAGCAGTACTTC.

This chain links TRBV6-6 with TRBJ2-1, with 7 bases lining up with TRBD2. The V and J ends lost 6 bases and 4 bases, in that order; junction bases with no gene match: 6. Per germline, CDR1 MNHNY and CDR2 SVGAGI (reference sequence). The CDR3 covers 14 residues. The CDR3 here is CASSFSGTYNEQFF. DNA for the CDR3: TGTGCCAGCAGCTTCAGCGGGACTTACAATGAGCAGTTCTTC.

This clone was detected once. V gene TRBV28 combines with J gene TRBJ1-1; 9 bases fit TRBD1. V was clipped by 5 bases and J by 5 bases; unmatched bases: 9. The germline V gene encodes CDR1 MDHEN and CDR2 SYDVKM. CDR3 length equals 15 residues. The CDR3 sequence is CASSPPGQGWTEAFF. The CDR3 DNA reads TGTGCCAGCAGTCCCCCGGGACAGGGATGGACTGAAGCTTTCTTT.

The chain recombines TRBV18 with TRBJ1-2; TRBD1 agrees at 9 bases. The CDR3 has 17 residues. CDR1 is KGHSH and CDR2 is LQKENI in the germline V gene. V was clipped by 3 bases and J by 7 bases; unmatched bases: 15. The CDR3 sequence is CASSPGTGRFLTFGYTF. The CDR3 DNA follows: TGTGCCAGCTCACCCGGGACAGGGCGGTTTCTCACCTTTGGCTACACCTTC.

The genes are TRBV7-3 and TRBJ2-3; 13 bases map to TRBD2. V lost 5 bases and J lost 5; bases outside the gene matches: 7. Germline CDR1 reads SGHTA; CDR2 reads FQGTGA. CDR3 length: 16 residues. This CDR3 reads CASSPGLAGDIDTQYF. The CDR3 nucleotides are TGTGCCAGCAGCCCCGGACTAGCGGGAGATATAGATACGCAGTATTTT.

The chain recombines TRBV15 with TRBJ1-4, with 7 bases that match TRBD1. CDR1 is LNHNV, CDR2 YYDKDF, per germline (reference sequence). V trimming: 4 bases; J trimming: 8 bases; junction bases outside the gene matches: 10. This CDR3 region has 15 residues. Written as DNA, the CDR3 is TGTGCCACCAGCATGGTAAAAGGGGGCGAAGAAAAACTGTTTTTT. Translating gives CATSMVKGGEEKLFF. The whole variable domain, remainder taken from reference TRBV15 and TRBJ1-4, is DAMVIQNPRYQVTQFGKPVTLSCSQTLNHNVMYWYQQKSSQAPKLLFHYYDKDFNNEADTPDNFQSRRPNTSFCFLDIRSPGLGDTAMYLCATSMVKGGEEKLFFGSGTQLSVL.

The J gene is TRBJ1-5, the V gene TRBV19, with D perhaps TRBD1 (6 bases). The CDR3 sequence is 16 residues long. Trimming left V 7 bases short and J 1 base short, with 17 bases between. CDR1 and CDR2 (germline): LNHDA, SQIVND (reference sequence). The CDR3 nucleotides are TGTGCCAGTACCCCGCACCGGACAGCGAGCAATCAGCCCCAGCATTTT. This encodes CASTPHRTASNQPQHF. Combining the CDR3 with reference TRBV19 and TRBJ1-5 gives the whole variable domain DGGITQSPKYLFRKEGQNVTLSCEQNLNHDAMYWYRQDPGQGLRLIYYSQIVNDFQKGDIAEGYSVSREKKESFPLTVTSAQKNPTAFYLCASTPHRTASNQPQHFGDGTRLSIL.

V gene TRBV28 combines with J gene TRBJ2-1, with TRBD1 identical over 7 bases. The CDR3 is 16 residues long. With 6 bases clipped from V and 6 bases from J, the junction kept 14 bases outside the gene matches. CDR1 and CDR2 from the germline V gene are MDHEN and SYDVKM. This CDR3 is CASSIYPGTEGNEQFF. DNA for the CDR3: TGTGCCAGCAGCATATACCCCGGGACAGAGGGCAATGAGCAGTTCTTC.

The chain uses TRBV28 and TRBJ2-7, with 9 positions matching TRBD1. Germline V lookup: CDR1 MDHEN, CDR2 SYDVKM. The CDR3 consists of 12 residues. Here the CDR3 DNA reads TGTGCTAGTACCGGGACAGGGTACGAGCAGTACTTC. Residues: CASTGTGYEQYF.

CDR3 in amino acids: CASRDRTGGSGELFF. DNA for the CDR3: TGCGCCAGCAGGGACAGGACAGGGGGCTCCGGGGAGCTGTTTTTT. The rearrangement uses TRBV5-1 and TRBJ2-2; 11 positions match TRBD1. The germline V gene has CDR1 SGHRS and CDR2 YFSETQ. The junction had 6 bases not matched to a gene; V was cut back by 5 bases and J by 6 bases. This CDR3 has 15 amino acids.